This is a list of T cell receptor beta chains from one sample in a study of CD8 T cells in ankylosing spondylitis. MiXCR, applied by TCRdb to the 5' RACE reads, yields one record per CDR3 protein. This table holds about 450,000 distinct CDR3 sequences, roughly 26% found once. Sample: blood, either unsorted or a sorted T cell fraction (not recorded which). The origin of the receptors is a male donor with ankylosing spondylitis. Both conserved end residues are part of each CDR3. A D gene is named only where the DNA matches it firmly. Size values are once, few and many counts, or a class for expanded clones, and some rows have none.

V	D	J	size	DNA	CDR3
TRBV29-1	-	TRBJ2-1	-	TGCAGCGCAAGAGCCGGGAGCTCCTACAATGAGCAGTTCTTC	CSARAGSSYNEQFF
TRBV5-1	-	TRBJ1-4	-	TGCGCCAGCAGCTCAGAGAGTTTAAATGAAAAACTGTTTTTT	CASSSESLNEKLFF
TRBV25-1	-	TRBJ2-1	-	TGTGCCAGCAGTGGGACTAAGCGGACCTACAATGAGCAGTTCTTC	CASSGTKRTYNEQFF
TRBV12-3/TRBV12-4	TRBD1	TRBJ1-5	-	TGTGCCAGCAGTTCGGACAGGGTGGGGGATCAGCCCCAGCATTTT	CASSSDRVGDQPQHF
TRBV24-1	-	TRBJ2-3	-	TGTGCCACCAGTGACAAAACCCTCAGCTCCTCAGATACGCAGTATTTT	CATSDKTLSSSDTQYF
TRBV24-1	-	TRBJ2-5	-	TGTGCCACCAGTGACCGGCGAGGGGCAGAGACCCAGTACTTC	CATSDRRGAETQYF
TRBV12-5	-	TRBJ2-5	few	TGTGCTAGTGGTTTGGTGGCGGAGACCCAGTACTTC	CASGLVAETQYF
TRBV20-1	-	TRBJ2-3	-	TGCAGTGCTGGAGGACTGGCAAGCACAGATACGCAGTATTTT	CSAGGLASTDTQYF
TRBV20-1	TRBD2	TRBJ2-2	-	TGCAGTGCTATTACCGGGACTAGCGGGAGGAGGTACACCGGGGAGCTGTTTTTT	CSAITGTSGRRYTGELFF
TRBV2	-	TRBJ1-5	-	TGTGCCGGCTCCAAAGGCGGGGGGCAAAGCAATCAGCCCCAGCATTTT	CAGSKGGGQSNQPQHF